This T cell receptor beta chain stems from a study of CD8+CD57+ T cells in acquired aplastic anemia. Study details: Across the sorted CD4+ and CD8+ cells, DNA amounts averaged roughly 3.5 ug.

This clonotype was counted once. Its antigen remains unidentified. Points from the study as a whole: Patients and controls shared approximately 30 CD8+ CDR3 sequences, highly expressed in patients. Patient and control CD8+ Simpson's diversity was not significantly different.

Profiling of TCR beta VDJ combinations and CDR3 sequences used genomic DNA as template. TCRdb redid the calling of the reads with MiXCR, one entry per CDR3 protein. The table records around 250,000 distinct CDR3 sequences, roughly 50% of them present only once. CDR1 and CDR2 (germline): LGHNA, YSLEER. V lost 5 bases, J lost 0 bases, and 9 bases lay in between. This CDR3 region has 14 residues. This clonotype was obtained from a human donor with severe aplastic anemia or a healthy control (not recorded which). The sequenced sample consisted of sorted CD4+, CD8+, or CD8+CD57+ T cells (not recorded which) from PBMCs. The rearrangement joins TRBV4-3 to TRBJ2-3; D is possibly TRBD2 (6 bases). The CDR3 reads CASSYSGSTDTQYF. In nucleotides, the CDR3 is TGCGCCAGCAGCTATAGCGGAAGCACAGATACGCAGTATTTT.